A single T cell receptor beta chain is shown here with its context. Its specificity is not known. The data derive from a study of OX40 agonist ivuxolimab in advanced cancers. Study-level points and caveats: Clonal expansion among partial responders at 0.1-3.0 mg/kg ranked near the lowest. At 0.1 to 3.0 mg/kg, clonal expansion of CD4+ and CD8+ blood T cells had occurred by week 6. Expanded clones were, on average, more numerous in CD8+ T cells than in CD4+.

Assay used: immunoSEQ multiplex PCR; TCRdb lists only in-frame clones, some missing. The sample lists over 35,000 clones, 86% occurring once. V was trimmed by 10 bases and J by 1 base, leaving 10 bases between them. The germline V gene has CDR1 ENHRY and CDR2 SYGVKD. The CDR3 has 12 amino acids. Material: CD4+ or CD8+ T cells sorted from blood, obtained in a trial of the OX40 agonist ivuxolimab. This clonotype originated in an adult with an advanced solid tumor such as melanoma, head and neck, liver or kidney cancer. The rearrangement links TRBV10-3 to TRBJ1-1; tentatively, D is TRBD1 (5 bases). The CDR3 protein is CATTASNTEAFF. The CDR3, as DNA: TGTGCCACGACAGCCTCGAACACTGAAGCTTTCTTT.